The clone carrying this TCR beta chain came up many times. Its antigen remains unknown. These data belong to a study of blood T cells in healthy people across ages. Sample-barcoded 5' priming and a J-beta primer mix drove a second PCR of 7 to 11 cycles. TCRdb re-analysed the 5' RACE reads in MiXCR, keeping a single row per CDR3 protein. Here the sample spans just under 900,000 distinct CDR3 sequences, 25% to 30% being singletons. The CDR3 loop spans 14 amino acids. Germline V gene lookup returns CDR1 SGHTA and CDR2 FQGNSA. The germline V and J ends were trimmed by 2 bases and 10 bases, with 18 bases remaining between them. General study points: A greater number of naive CD4+ cells and higher diversity distinguished long-lived donors from aged donors. It was found that TCR beta diversity correlated strongly with the percentage of naive T cells.

Source material: blood. The genes are TRBV7-2 and TRBJ2-7; no clear D. The receptor was isolated from an elderly woman in good health. CDR3 amino acids: CASSLLGSPDGQYF. CDR3 in DNA: TGTGCCAGCAGCTTATTGGGGTCTCCGGATGGCCAGTACTTC.